The entry below describes one T cell receptor beta chain. The antigen remains undetermined. The sample originates from a study of cytomegalovirus exposure and HLA in healthy donors. Study overall: Unique TCRs numbering roughly 85 million, obtained from HLA-typed donors, made up an early data release.

V lost 1 base and J lost 10, with 12 bases in between. The CDR3 runs 14 residues. Germline V CDR1 and CDR2: SGHRS, YFSETQ. Study-level results: In an earlier analysis, productive rearrangement rates for most beta V segments clustered near 90% or 30%. Apparent HLA restriction characterized most CMV-associated TCR beta chains in a later analysis.

Primers included in the PCR were 60 Vbeta and 13 Jbeta primers. Generated by immunoSEQ multiplex PCR, the TCRdb table keeps only in-frame clones and is missing some. The profile shows 150,000 or so clones, 75% to 85% of them singletons. The TCR originated in a man aged 25-40 years in good health and CMV-seropositive. The chain uses TRBV5-1 and TRBJ1-6; D is unresolved. Material for sequencing was PBMCs. The CDR3 region is CASSLFGEGSPLHF. CDR3 nucleotide sequence: TGCGCCAGCAGCTTGTTCGGGGAAGGATCACCCCTCCACTTT.